The 28 T cell receptor beta chains listed next were all sequenced from one sample in a study of blood T cell repertoires in COVID-19. The protocol was immunoSEQ multiplex PCR, while the TCRdb copy is restricted to in-frame clones and leaves out a portion. The data contain around 240,000 clones, approximately 80% of them singletons. The specimen was peripheral blood. These receptor sequences come from a woman in her 40s who had recovered from COVID-19.

V gene TRBV7-2 combines with J gene TRBJ1-5, with D hard to call. CDR1 is SGHTA, CDR2 FQGNSA, per germline. This CDR3 has 15 amino acids. V lost 0 bases to trimming and J lost 5 bases, with 11 bases between them. This CDR3 reads CASSLALEADQPQHF. For the CDR3, the DNA is TGTGCCAGCAGCTTAGCACTGGAGGCGGATCAGCCCCAGCATTTT.

Comments on this clone: At the DNA level, this CDR3 is encoded by other sequences in the same sample as well. The chain combines TRBV7-2 with TRBJ2-5, with D possibly TRBD2 on 6 matching bases. Germline values: CDR1 SGHTA, CDR2 FQGNSA. Trimming stripped 0 bases from V and 2 bases from J, with 7 bases between. The CDR3 sequence is 14 residues long. The CDR3 DNA sequence: TGTGCCAGCAGCTTAGCGGGACTGCAAGAGACCCAGTACTTC. Amino acid sequence: CASSLAGLQETQYF.

This clone was seen a single time. At one end the junction does not follow the germline gene, possibly because of a read error. The rearrangement uses TRBV7-7 and TRBJ2-3; no clear D gene. Germline V gene data show CDR1 as SSHAT and CDR2 as FNYEAQ (reference sequence). This CDR3 has 14 residues. The CDR3 loop is CASSLFGRTDTQYF. DNA of the CDR3: TGTGCTAGCAGCTTATTTGGGCGCACAGATACGCAGTATTTT.

Of note for this clone: A read error may account for a junction end that differs from germline. The rearrangement uses TRBV29-1 and TRBJ1-6; TRBD1 matches at 9 bases. Germline V CDR1 and CDR2: SQVTM, ANQGSEA. CDR3 size: 14 residues. The CDR3 DNA reads TGCAGCGTGGAAGTGGGACAGGGTAATTCACCCCTCCACTTT. This gives the protein CSVEVGQGNSPLHF.

This sequence joins TRBV4-3 and TRBJ2-4, with D hard to call. This CDR3 is 17 amino acids long. Per the germline V gene, CDR1 is LGHNA and CDR2 is YSLEER. V dropped 1 base and J dropped 0 bases, with 13 bases sitting between them. The CDR3 reads CASSQGYQNLAKNIQYF. As DNA, the CDR3 is TGCGCCAGCAGCCAAGGCTACCAAAACCTAGCCAAAAACATTCAGTACTTC.

As to this clone: This may arise from a read error, as a much more abundant clone is one base away. The rearrangement joins TRBV6-6 to TRBJ1-5; TRBD1 matches at 7 bases. After removal of 5 bases from V and 2 bases from J, the junction contained 3 bases not matched to a gene. The germline V gene has CDR1 MNHNY and CDR2 SVGAGI (reference sequence). The CDR3 runs to 14 residues. CDR3 protein: CASSDGQGNQPQHF. Written as DNA, the CDR3 is TGTGCCAGCAGTGACGGACAGGGCAATCAGCCCCAGCATTTT.

The CDR3 DNA reads as TGTGCCAGCAGCCAGGACCGGGGAGGGGATAATGAAAAACTGTTTTTT. Translating it yields CASSQDRGGDNEKLFF. This chain uses TRBV28 with TRBJ1-4, with TRBD1 as a possible D gene (5 bases). CDR1 and CDR2 from the germline V gene are MDHEN and SYDVKM. V shed 6 bases and J shed 4 bases, with 18 bases lying between them. The CDR3 is 16 residues long.

The rearrangement uses TRBV5-1 and TRBJ1-2, with TRBD1 identical over 7 bases. This CDR3 is built from 14 residues. Germline V lookup: CDR1 SGHRS, CDR2 YFSETQ. V dropped 2 bases and J dropped 4; count of bases not matched to a gene: 5. The DNA of the CDR3 is TGCGCCAGCAGCTTAGAACAGGGGAGCTATGGCTACACCTTC. It translates to CASSLEQGSYGYTF.

The chain couples TRBV11-2 to TRBJ1-2; TRBD1 is a possible D gene (5 bases). Germline V CDR1 and CDR2: SGHAT, FQNNGV. This CDR3 is built from 12 residues. V was clipped by 5 bases and J by 6 bases, with 10 bases between them. The CDR3 region is CASSNQGNGYTF. The DNA of the CDR3 is TGTGCCAGCAGCAACCAGGGAAATGGCTACACCTTC.

This chain joins TRBV9 and TRBJ1-5, with D perhaps TRBD1 (6 bases). Trimming shortened V by 4 bases and J by 4 bases, and 12 bases separated the two germline ends. Germline CDR1 and CDR2: SGDLS and YYNGEE. The CDR3 is 14 amino acids. CDR3 bases: TGTGCCAGCAGCTCTACTGGACAGAATCAGCCCCAGCATTTT. Translating gives CASSSTGQNQPQHF. The full variable domain, rest sourced from reference TRBV9 and TRBJ1-5, is DSGVTQTPKHLITATGQRVTLRCSPRSGDLSVYWYQQSLDQGLQFLIQYYNGEERAKGNILERFSAQQFPDLHSELNLSSLELGDSALYFCASSSTGQNQPQHFGDGTRLSIL.

The V and J genes are TRBV7-6 and TRBJ1-1; 8 bases align to TRBD1. Germline V CDR1 and CDR2: SGHVS, FNYEAQ. Trimming took 0 bases from V and 4 from J; bases not matched to a gene: 13. The CDR3 is 18 residues long. The CDR3 protein is CASSLAEEVRGPGTEAFF. The CDR3, as DNA: TGTGCCAGCAGCTTAGCGGAAGAGGTCAGGGGGCCGGGCACTGAAGCTTTCTTT. Complete variable domain (other parts from reference TRBV7-6 and TRBJ1-1): GAGVSQSPRYKVTKRGQDVALRCDPISGHVSLYWYRQALGQGPEFLTYFNYEAQQDKSGLPNDRFSAERPEGSISTLTIQRTEQRDSAMYRCASSLAEEVRGPGTEAFFGQGTRLTVV.

The V call is TRBV2, the J call TRBJ1-5; D perhaps matches TRBD1 (5 bases). This CDR3 region has 13 residues. V was trimmed by 5 bases and J by 3 bases, leaving 8 bases between them. CDR1 is SNHLY, CDR2 FYNNEI, per germline. For the CDR3, the DNA is TGTGCCAGCAGTCAAGGGGCCAATCAGCCCCAGCATTTT. Amino acids: CASSQGANQPQHF. Variable domain in full (rest from reference TRBV2 and TRBJ1-5): EPEVTQTPSHQVTQMGQEVILRCVPISNHLYFYWYRQILGQKVEFLVSFYNNEISEKSEIFDDQFSVERPDGSNFTLKIRSTKLEDSAMYFCASSQGANQPQHFGDGTRLSIL.

J is TRBJ1-3 and V is TRBV4-3, with 9 bases lining up with TRBD1. Trimming cost V 1 base and J 3 bases; bases outside gene matches: 4. This CDR3 region has 16 residues. Germline V gene data show CDR1 as LGHNA and CDR2 as YSLEER. The CDR3 is CASSQGQGVIGNTIYF. For the CDR3, the DNA is TGCGCCAGCAGCCAAGGACAGGGGGTTATTGGAAACACCATATATTTT.

This clone was seen at least ten times. The chain recombines TRBV5-4 with TRBJ1-6; D unclear. The V end was cut by 0 bases, the J end by 7 bases, with 20 bases between. The CDR3 has 18 residues. Germline CDR1 and CDR2: SGHNT and YYREEE (reference sequence). The CDR3 nucleotides read TGTGCCAGCAGCTTGGAGCCCCAAAGTGCAGGAACCAATTCACCCCTCCACTTT. This sequence encodes CASSLEPQSAGTNSPLHF.

This chain joins TRBV28 and TRBJ2-3; D is undetermined. The CDR3 contains 14 residues. The germline CDR1 and CDR2 sequences are MDHEN and SYDVKM. V was shortened by 3 bases and J by 4 bases, with 11 bases between the two germline ends. The DNA of the CDR3 is TGTGCCAGCAGTTTCCCCCCTAACCCAGATACGCAGTATTTT. Translated: CASSFPPNPDTQYF.

This rearrangement joins TRBV4-2 to TRBJ1-2; a weak D match, TRBD1 (6 bases). The ends were cut back, 0 bases at V and 4 bases at J, with 12 bases in the middle. Germline V gene lookup returns CDR1 LGHNA and CDR2 YNFKEQ. This CDR3 is built from 15 residues. The DNA of the CDR3 is TGTGCCAGCAGCCAAGACAGGGGATCGAGCTATGGCTACACCTTC. Translating gives CASSQDRGSSYGYTF.

Comments on this clone: Other DNA sequences from this sample encode an identical CDR3 as well. V is TRBV6-6 and J is TRBJ2-7; 9 bases align to TRBD1. The CDR3 loop spans 15 amino acids. Trimming cost V 6 bases and J 4 bases; bases outside gene matches: 10. The germline V gene encodes CDR1 MNHNY and CDR2 SVGAGI (reference sequence). The CDR3 DNA is TGTGCCAGCAGCTATACCGGACAGGGGTGGTACGAGCAGTACTTC. Protein product: CASSYTGQGWYEQYF.

This clone appeared once. V gene TRBV7-8 combines with J gene TRBJ2-2, with 14 bases that match TRBD2. The V gene's germline CDR1 is SGHVS and CDR2 FQNEAQ. The CDR3 has 17 residues. J lost 3 bases, V lost 0 bases, and 0 bases had no gene match. The CDR3 reads CASSLAGLAGDTGELFF. Here the CDR3 DNA reads TGTGCCAGCAGCTTAGCGGGACTAGCGGGGGACACCGGGGAGCTGTTTTTT.

The chain couples TRBV6-6 to TRBJ1-4; the D is unclear. V lost 4 bases, J lost 8 bases, and 11 bases lay in between. The CDR3 is made up of 13 amino acids. In germline, CDR1 is MNHNY, CDR2 SVGAGI (reference sequence). Here the CDR3 reads CASSSSGNEKLFF. As DNA, the CDR3 is TGTGCCAGCAGTTCGTCGGGGAACGAAAAACTGTTTTTT.

This clone has just one count. The V call is TRBV9, the J call TRBJ2-5; 8 nucleotides agree with TRBD1. From germline, CDR1 is SGDLS and CDR2 YYNGEE. The CDR3 extends over 15 amino acids. Unmatched junction bases numbered 7, after V lost 2 bases and J lost 4 bases. In nucleotides, the CDR3 is TGTGCCAGCAGCGTCCATCAGGGGGCCGGAGAGACCCAGTACTTC. Amino acids: CASSVHQGAGETQYF.

V and J are TRBV5-1 and TRBJ2-2; D ambiguous. The CDR3 has 13 residues. Germline assignment: CDR1 SGHRS and CDR2 YFSETQ. With 4 bases removed from V and 7 bases from J, the gap between germline ends came to 11 bases. DNA of the CDR3: TGCGCCAGCAGCACCATTCTAGGCGGGGAGCTGTTTTTT. Encoded protein: CASSTILGGELFF. The full variable domain, in which reference TRBV5-1 and TRBJ2-2 provide the parts outside the CDR3, is KAGVTQTPRYLIKTRGQQVTLSCSPISGHRSVSWYQQTPGQGLQFLFEYFSETQRNKGNFPGRFSGRQFSNSRSEMNVSTLELGDSALYLCASSTILGGELFFGEGSRLTVL.

The chain combines TRBV24-1 with TRBJ2-5, with 9 bases aligning to TRBD1. This CDR3 spans 16 amino acids. Losses at the gene ends were 5 bases for V and 2 bases for J; bases not matched to a gene: 8. Germline V CDR1 and CDR2: KGHDR, SFDVKD. CDR3 region: CATSAWATGGQETQYF. For the CDR3, the DNA is TGTGCCACCAGTGCCTGGGCGACAGGGGGTCAAGAGACCCAGTACTTC.

The V and J genes are TRBV7-2 and TRBJ2-2; D uncertain. Germline loops: CDR1 SGHTA, CDR2 FQGNSA. The CDR3 length is 13 residues. Trimming cost V 5 bases and J 8 bases, with 12 bases left between them. CDR3 region: CASSLSIEGELFF. CDR3 DNA sequence: TGTGCCAGCAGCCTAAGCATTGAGGGGGAGCTGTTTTTT.

The chain joins TRBV7-2 to TRBJ2-2; 15 positions match TRBD2. The CDR3 is 17 residues long. Germline V CDR1 and CDR2: SGHTA, FQGNSA. Trimming cost V 5 bases and J 6 bases; bases outside gene matches: 7. In DNA form, the CDR3 reads TGTGCCAGCAGCCCGCGGACTAGCGGGGGGGCGTCCGGGGAGCTGTTTTTT. It translates to CASSPRTSGGASGELFF.

This clone was counted only a few times. V is TRBV15 and J is TRBJ1-5, with D perhaps matching TRBD1 (6 bases). The CDR3 is 14 residues long. The V end was cut by 8 bases, the J end by 0 bases, with 11 bases between. Germline V gene lookup returns CDR1 LNHNV and CDR2 YYDKDF (reference sequence). The DNA of the CDR3 is TGTGCCACCGAGGGGGTGCATAGCAATCAGCCCCAGCATTTT. Amino acid sequence: CATEGVHSNQPQHF.

This chain joins TRBV30 and TRBJ1-3; tentatively, D is TRBD1 (5 bases). Per germline, CDR1 GTSNPN and CDR2 SVGIG (reference sequence). V was cut by 5 bases and J by 0 bases, with 8 bases left in between. The CDR3 is 13 residues long. The CDR3: CAWATGSGNTIYF. The CDR3 DNA reads as TGTGCCTGGGCAACAGGCTCTGGAAACACCATATATTTT.

V gene TRBV27 combines with J gene TRBJ2-7; TRBD1 matches at 9 bases. After removal of 5 bases from V and 3 bases from J, the junction contained 11 bases not matched to a gene. Germline CDR1 and CDR2: MNHEY and SMNVEV (reference sequence). This CDR3 region has 16 residues. For the CDR3, the DNA is TGTGCCAGCAGTCGCCTGTACAGGGGGCGAATCTACGAGCAGTACTTC. It specifies CASSRLYRGRIYEQYF.

The chain links TRBV3-1 (or the pseudogene TRBV3-2) to TRBJ2-7; TRBD2 aligns across 8 bases. J gave up 3 bases and V 4 bases, and 11 bases lay outside the gene matches. This CDR3 comprises 16 residues. Germline lookup yields CDR1 LGHDT and CDR2 YNNKEL (reference sequence). CDR3 sequence (DNA): TGTGCCAGCAGCCTGAGCTTCTTCCGGGGGGGCTACGAGCAGTACTTC. Translating gives CASSLSFFRGGYEQYF.